This record covers a single T cell receptor (beta chain). CDR1 MNHEY and CDR2 SMNVEV come from the germline V gene (reference sequence). The CDR3 has 13 residues. V lost 3 bases to trimming and J lost 4 bases, with 9 bases between them. This record comes from a study of OX40 agonist ivuxolimab in advanced cancers. Whole-study context: Every 2 weeks, patients got intravenous ivuxolimab at one of six dose levels (0.01-10 mg/kg).

Data came from immunoSEQ multiplex PCR; TCRdb stores just in-frame clones and leaves some out. The profile shows 30,000 or so clones, about 80% of them singletons. The specimen comprised CD4+ or CD8+ T cells sorted from blood, sampled in a trial of the OX40 agonist ivuxolimab. The V and J genes are TRBV27 and TRBJ1-1; D is ambiguous. The source of this sequence is an adult with an advanced solid tumor such as melanoma, head and neck, liver or kidney cancer. The CDR3 coding sequence is TGTGCCAGCAGTTTCAATTGGATCACTGAAGCTTTCTTT. This gives the protein CASSFNWITEAFF.